This is a list of T cell receptor beta chains from one sample in a study of blood T cell repertoires in COVID-19. TCRdb's copy holds only in-frame clones and misses some; the assay was immunoSEQ multiplex PCR. The sample shows about 140,000 clones, just over 85% of them seen only once. The sequenced material came from peripheral blood. The receptor set was obtained from a woman aged 60-75 years with acute or convalescent COVID-19. Both conserved end residues are part of each CDR3. Each record gives: CDR3 protein, CDR3 DNA, clone size, D gene, V gene, J gene. The D gene is left open where the match is weak. Not all rows give a size; the values are once, few, many and, for expanded clones, a class.

CDR3: CASSTSGDTGELFF; DNA: TGCGCCAGCTCGACTTCAGGGGACACCGGGGAGCTGTTTTTT; size: NA; D: NA; V: TRBV5-1; J: TRBJ2-2
CDR3: CASSDRGRKNYGYTF; DNA: TGTGCCAGCAGCGACAGGGGGAGAAAGAACTATGGCTACACCTTC; size: NA; D: TRBD1; V: TRBV6-5; J: TRBJ1-2
CDR3: CSASLGAGANTGELFF; DNA: TGCAGTGCTAGTCTCGGGGCGGGGGCGAACACCGGGGAGCTGTTTTTT; size: few; D: TRBD2; V: TRBV20-1; J: TRBJ2-2
CDR3: CASSSEGRRENEQFF; DNA: TGTGCCAGCAGCTCCGAGGGTCGCCGCGAGAATGAGCAGTTCTTC; size: NA; D: NA; V: TRBV9; J: TRBJ2-1
CDR3: CASGLSFNTEAFF; DNA: TGTGCTAGTGGTTTGTCTTTTAACACTGAAGCTTTCTTT; size: NA; D: NA; V: TRBV12-5; J: TRBJ1-1
CDR3: CASTGGPNYGYTF; DNA: TGTGCCAGTACGGGGGGGCCTAACTATGGCTACACCTTC; size: NA; D: NA; V: TRBV19; J: TRBJ1-2
CDR3: CAITGAANYGYTF; DNA: TGTGCCATCACAGGGGCGGCTAACTATGGCTACACCTTC; size: few; D: NA; V: TRBV10-3; J: TRBJ1-2
CDR3: CASSHTGGQYF; DNA: TGTGCCAGCAGCCACACAGGGGGGCAGTACTTC; size: NA; D: TRBD1; V: TRBV6-6; J: TRBJ2-7
CDR3: CASSLTPANTEAFF; DNA: TGTGCCAGCAGCCTGACACCGGCCAACACTGAAGCTTTCTTT; size: NA; D: NA; V: TRBV5-8; J: TRBJ1-1
CDR3: CASSLLAAGRRYNEQFF; DNA: TGTGCCAGTAGTCTTCTGGCCGCAGGGAGGAGATACAATGAGCAGTTCTTC; size: NA; D: NA; V: TRBV19; J: TRBJ2-1
CDR3: CASSLPQGSYNEQFF; DNA: TGTGCCAGTAGTCTACCCCAGGGGTCCTACAATGAGCAGTTCTTC; size: NA; D: NA; V: TRBV19; J: TRBJ2-1
CDR3: CASSQELGAGPRGYTF; DNA: TGTGCCAGCAGCCAAGAGTTAGGTGCGGGCCCTCGGGGCTACACCTTC; size: NA; D: NA; V: TRBV14; J: TRBJ1-2
CDR3: CASSSAGTGKVPRF; DNA: TGTGCCAGCAGCTCTGCCGGAACAGGGAAGGTTCCCCGTTTT; size: many; D: NA; V: TRBV21-1; J: TRBJ1-5
CDR3: CASSYRGGALEAFF; DNA: TGTGCCAGCAGTTACAGGGGGGGGGCTCTTGAAGCTTTCTTT; size: NA; D: NA; V: TRBV6-5; J: TRBJ1-1
CDR3: CASSLGLRQYF; DNA: TGTGCCAGCAGTTTAGGACTGAGGCAGTACTTC; size: few; D: NA; V: TRBV12-3/TRBV12-4; J: TRBJ2-7
CDR3: CAWSGGQGATYEQYF; DNA: TGTGCCTGGAGTGGGGGACAGGGGGCCACCTACGAGCAGTACTTC; size: NA; D: TRBD1; V: TRBV30; J: TRBJ2-7
CDR3: CATSGEEYGYTF; DNA: TGTGCCACCAGTGGGGAGGAGTATGGCTACACCTTC; size: NA; D: NA; V: TRBV24-1; J: TRBJ1-2
CDR3: CASSPFGQVSGPNSPLHF; DNA: TGCGCCAGCAGCCCCTTTGGACAGGTCTCTGGACCTAATTCACCCCTCCACTTT; size: NA; D: TRBD1; V: TRBV5-1; J: TRBJ1-6
CDR3: CASSPRTGGNTEAFF; DNA: TGTGCCAGTAGTCCGCGGACAGGGGGCAACACTGAAGCTTTCTTT; size: NA; D: TRBD1; V: TRBV19; J: TRBJ1-1
CDR3: CASSHTSLYLYGYTF; DNA: TGTGCCAGCAGTCATACCTCGCTCTATCTCTATGGCTACACCTTC; size: NA; D: NA; V: TRBV27; J: TRBJ1-2
CDR3: CASSLGDRGGYTF; DNA: TGTGCCAGCAGTTTAGGGGACAGGGGTGGCTACACCTTC; size: NA; D: TRBD1; V: TRBV12-3/TRBV12-4; J: TRBJ1-2
CDR3: CSVAQRGPQETQYF; DNA: TGCAGCGTTGCCCAGCGGGGGCCCCAAGAGACCCAGTACTTC; size: once; D: TRBD2; V: TRBV29-1; J: TRBJ2-5
CDR3: CASRSGRGVFNSYNEQFF; DNA: TGTGCCAGCAGGTCAGGGCGGGGTGTGTTCAACTCCTACAATGAGCAGTTCTTC; size: NA; D: NA; V: TRBV27; J: TRBJ2-1
CDR3: CASSQATSGVTGELFF; DNA: TGTGCCAGCAGCCAAGCAACTAGCGGGGTCACCGGGGAGCTGTTTTTT; size: NA; D: TRBD2; V: TRBV3-1/TRBV3-2; J: TRBJ2-2
CDR3: CATSRAPDTEAFF; DNA: TGTGCCACCAGCAGGGCACCTGACACTGAAGCTTTCTTT; size: few; D: NA; V: TRBV15; J: TRBJ1-1
CDR3: CSVRGRMTYGYTF; DNA: TGCAGCGTCAGGGGGCGGATGACCTATGGCTACACCTTC; size: NA; D: TRBD1; V: TRBV29-1; J: TRBJ1-2
CDR3: CASSREMNTEAFF; DNA: TGTGCCAGCAGCAGAGAGATGAACACTGAAGCTTTCTTT; size: few; D: NA; V: TRBV7-9; J: TRBJ1-1
CDR3: CASSPRAGSGGDNEQFF; DNA: TGTGCCAGCTCACCCAGAGCCGGTAGCGGGGGGGACAATGAGCAGTTCTTC; size: NA; D: TRBD2; V: TRBV18; J: TRBJ2-1
CDR3: CASSGSGGIYEQYF; DNA: TGCGCCAGCAGCGGTAGCGGGGGGATCTACGAGCAGTACTTC; size: NA; D: TRBD2; V: TRBV5-1; J: TRBJ2-7
CDR3: CASSHGTGVYNEQFF; DNA: TGCGCCAGCAGCCACGGGACAGGGGTATACAATGAGCAGTTCTTC; size: NA; D: TRBD1; V: TRBV4-1; J: TRBJ2-1
CDR3: CATGDTNSLVAFF; DNA: TGTGCCACCGGTGATACGAACTCCCTGGTGGCTTTCTTT; size: NA; D: NA; V: TRBV7-2; J: TRBJ1-1
CDR3: CASSQEGLVYEQYF; DNA: TGTGCCAGCAGCCAAGAGGGACTCGTCTACGAGCAGTACTTC; size: NA; D: NA; V: TRBV3-1/TRBV3-2; J: TRBJ2-7
CDR3: CASSLDFMSTQYF; DNA: TGTGCCAGCAGCTTAGATTTTATGAGTACGCAGTATTTT; size: NA; D: NA; V: TRBV11-3; J: TRBJ2-3
CDR3: CASSQEARGRDTQYF; DNA: TGCGCCAGCAGCCAAGAGGCGCGGGGGCGAGATACGCAGTATTTT; size: NA; D: NA; V: TRBV4-1; J: TRBJ2-3
CDR3: CASSLGWQGTGNTIYF; DNA: TGTGCCAGCAGCTTGGGATGGCAGGGGACGGGAAACACCATATATTTT; size: NA; D: NA; V: TRBV7-9; J: TRBJ1-3
CDR3: CASSSSTEAFF; DNA: TGTGCCAGCAGCTCCTCTACTGAAGCTTTCTTT; size: NA; D: NA; V: TRBV7-2; J: TRBJ1-1
CDR3: CAWRRQGLNTGELFF; DNA: TGTGCCTGGCGGAGACAGGGATTGAACACCGGGGAGCTGTTTTTT; size: NA; D: TRBD1; V: TRBV30; J: TRBJ2-2
CDR3: CASSPGQATNTGELFF; DNA: TGTGCCAGCAGCCCAGGACAGGCGACGAACACCGGGGAGCTGTTTTTT; size: NA; D: TRBD1; V: TRBV5-4; J: TRBJ2-2
CDR3: CASTDRATSNYGYTF; DNA: TGTGCCAGCACTGACAGGGCTACTTCTAACTATGGCTACACCTTC; size: NA; D: TRBD1; V: TRBV28; J: TRBJ1-2
CDR3: CASWGDGSPLHF; DNA: TGTGCCAGTTGGGGGGACGGTTCACCCCTCCACTTT; size: NA; D: NA; V: TRBV6-5; J: TRBJ1-6
CDR3: CASSLLRGEQYF; DNA: TGTGCCAGCAGCTTACTAAGAGGCGAGCAGTACTTC; size: NA; D: NA; V: TRBV7-9; J: TRBJ2-7
CDR3: CASSPGGTGSVYGYTF; DNA: TGTGCCAGCAGTCCAGGGGGAACTGGGAGTGTCTATGGCTACACCTTC; size: once; D: TRBD1; V: TRBV28; J: TRBJ1-2
CDR3: CASSARDTQYF; DNA: TGCGCCAGCAGCGCGCGAGATACGCAGTATTTT; size: few; D: NA; V: TRBV5-1; J: TRBJ2-3
CDR3: CASSQSTAGTNTGELFF; DNA: TGTGCCAGCAGCCAATCCACCGCCGGGACGAACACCGGGGAGCTGTTTTTT; size: NA; D: NA; V: TRBV3-1/TRBV3-2; J: TRBJ2-2
CDR3: CASTPGEWAPNTGELFF; DNA: TGTGCCAGCACCCCAGGGGAGTGGGCGCCGAACACCGGGGAGCTGTTTTTT; size: NA; D: NA; V: TRBV11-2; J: TRBJ2-2
CDR3: CASSENRGYYGYTF; DNA: TGTGCCAGCTCCGAGAACAGGGGGTACTATGGCTACACCTTC; size: NA; D: TRBD1; V: TRBV28; J: TRBJ1-2
CDR3: CAWSSGYEQYF; DNA: TGTGCCTGGAGTTCAGGCTACGAGCAGTACTTC; size: NA; D: NA; V: TRBV30; J: TRBJ2-7
CDR3: CASSLRETGNTEAFF; DNA: TGTGCCAGCAGTTTAAGGGAGACAGGGAACACTGAAGCTTTCTTT; size: few; D: NA; V: TRBV28; J: TRBJ1-1
CDR3: CASSASGGAYNEQFF; DNA: TGCGCCAGCAGCGCTAGCGGGGGGGCCTACAATGAGCAGTTCTTC; size: once; D: TRBD2; V: TRBV10-1; J: TRBJ2-1
CDR3: CASRFGGATSPLHF; DNA: TGTGCCAGCCGCTTTGGGGGGGCCACATCACCCCTCCACTTT; size: NA; D: NA; V: TRBV7-2; J: TRBJ1-6
CDR3: CASRLVVTGGPSGANVLTF; DNA: TGTGCAAGTCGCTTAGTAGTGACAGGGGGTCCTTCTGGGGCCAACGTCCTGACTTTC; size: NA; D: NA; V: TRBV12-2; J: TRBJ2-6
CDR3: CASSQRQALGAFF; DNA: TGTGCCAGCAGCCAACGACAGGCCCTAGGGGCTTTCTTT; size: few; D: NA; V: TRBV7-9; J: TRBJ1-1
CDR3: CASSLSSGGDIQYF; DNA: TGTGCCAGCAGCCTTTCTAGCGGGGGGGACATTCAGTACTTC; size: NA; D: TRBD2; V: TRBV7-2; J: TRBJ2-4